Presented here are 6 T cell receptor beta chains from one specimen sequenced in a study of monozygotic twins with inflammatory bowel disease (dated by TCRdb to between 2018 and 2021). Library generation was performed with 5' RACE. Data came from an Illumina HiSeq 2500. TCRdb reprocessed the raw reads; every CDR3 protein sequence is a single record, and DNA is not supplied. The record for this sample contains about 450,000 distinct CDR3 sequences. The top ten constitute about 2.2% of the sample. The sequenced material came from blood. The receptor source for this set is a human donor with ulcerative colitis or Crohn's disease, or a healthy co-twin of an affected twin (not recorded which).

The chain combines TRBV7-6 with TRBJ2-5; no DNA is available, so the TRBD1 call from TCRdb remains unchecked. Germline lookup yields CDR1 SGHVS and CDR2 FNYEAQ. The CDR3 loop spans 20 amino acids. Here the CDR3 reads CASSLQGAPELPKGQETQYF.

V is TRBV9 and J is TRBJ1-2. CDR1 is SGDLS, CDR2 YYNGEE, per germline. The CDR3 is 13 residues long. CDR3: CASSVDNNYGYTF.

The genes are TRBV12-3 or TRBV12-4 and TRBJ1-1. The CDR3 sequence is 13 residues long. CDR3 sequence reads: CASSSSLSPEAFF.

The V gene is TRBV12-3 or TRBV12-4, the J gene TRBJ2-1; absent DNA, TCRdb's TRBD2 call cannot be checked. There are 15 residues in the CDR3. CDR3 sequence: CASRSGLAFSNEQFF.

This rearrangement joins TRBV4-2 to TRBJ2-3; TCRdb selects TRBD2, and the lack of DNA leaves this call unchecked. The CDR3 runs 18 residues. CDR1 LGHNA and CDR2 YNFKEQ come from the germline V gene. The CDR3 spells CASSQGTSGSGSTDTQYF.

The chain links TRBV20-1 to TRBJ1-5. Germline V lookup: CDR1 DFQATT, CDR2 SNEGSKA (reference sequence). This CDR3 spans 16 amino acids. CDR3 amino acids: CSARGGPAGWNQPQHF.